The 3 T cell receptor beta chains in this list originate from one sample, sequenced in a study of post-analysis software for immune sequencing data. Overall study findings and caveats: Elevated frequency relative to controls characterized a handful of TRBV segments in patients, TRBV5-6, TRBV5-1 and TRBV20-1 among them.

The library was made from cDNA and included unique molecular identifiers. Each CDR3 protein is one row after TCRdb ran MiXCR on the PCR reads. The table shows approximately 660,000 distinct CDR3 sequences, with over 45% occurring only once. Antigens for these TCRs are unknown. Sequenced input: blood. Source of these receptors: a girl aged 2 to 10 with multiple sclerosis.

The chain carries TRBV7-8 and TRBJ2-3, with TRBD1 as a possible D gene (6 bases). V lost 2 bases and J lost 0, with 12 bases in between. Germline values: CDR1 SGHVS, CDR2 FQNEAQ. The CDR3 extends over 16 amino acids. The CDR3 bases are TGTGCCAGCAGCTTAAGACAGGACTCTAGCACAGATACGCAGTATTTT. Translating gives CASSLRQDSSTDTQYF.

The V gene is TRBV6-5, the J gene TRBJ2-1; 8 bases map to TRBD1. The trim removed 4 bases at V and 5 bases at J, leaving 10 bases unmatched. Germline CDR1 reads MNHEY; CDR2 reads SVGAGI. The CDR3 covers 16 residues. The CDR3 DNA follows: TGTGCCAGCAGTTCCCCGGCGGGACAGGATGACAATGAGCAGTTCTTC. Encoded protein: CASSSPAGQDDNEQFF.

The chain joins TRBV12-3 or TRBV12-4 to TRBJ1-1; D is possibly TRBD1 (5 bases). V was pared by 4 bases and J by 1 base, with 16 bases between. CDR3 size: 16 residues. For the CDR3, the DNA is TGTGCCAGCAGTTCACGCCCTTTCACAGGGAACACTGAAGCTTTCTTT. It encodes CASSSRPFTGNTEAFF.